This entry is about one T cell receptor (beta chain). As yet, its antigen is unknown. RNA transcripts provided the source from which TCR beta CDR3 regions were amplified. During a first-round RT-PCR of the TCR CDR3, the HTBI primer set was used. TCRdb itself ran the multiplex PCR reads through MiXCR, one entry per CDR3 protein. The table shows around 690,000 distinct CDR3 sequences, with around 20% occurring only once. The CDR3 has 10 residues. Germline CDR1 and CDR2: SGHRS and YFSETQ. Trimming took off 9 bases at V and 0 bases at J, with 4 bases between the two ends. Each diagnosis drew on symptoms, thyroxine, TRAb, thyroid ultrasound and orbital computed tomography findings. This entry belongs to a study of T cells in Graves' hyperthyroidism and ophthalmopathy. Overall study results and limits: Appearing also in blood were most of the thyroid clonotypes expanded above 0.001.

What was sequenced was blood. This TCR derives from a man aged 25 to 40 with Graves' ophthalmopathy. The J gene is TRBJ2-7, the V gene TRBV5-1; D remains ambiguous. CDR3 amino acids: CAMRSYEQYF. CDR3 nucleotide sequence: TGCGCCATGCGCTCCTACGAGCAGTACTTC.